Below are 10 T cell receptor beta chains sequenced from a single sample in a study of blood T cell repertoires in COVID-19. Data came from immunoSEQ multiplex PCR; TCRdb stores just in-frame clones and leaves some out. The table records around 130,000 clones, around 80% of them present only once. Input material: peripheral blood. These receptors were obtained from a man in his 70s with acute or convalescent COVID-19.

As DNA, the CDR3 is TGTGCCATCAGTGATTCTGACAGGGGGAATGAGCAGTTCTTC. It codes for CAISDSDRGNEQFF. The V call is TRBV10-3, the J call TRBJ2-1; TRBD1 agrees at 9 bases. CDR3 length: 14 residues. Germline loops: CDR1 ENHRY, CDR2 SYGVKD. Trimming at V came to 3 bases and at J to 7 bases, leaving 4 bases not matched to a gene.

This chain connects TRBV12-3 or TRBV12-4 to TRBJ1-1; 8 nucleotides align to TRBD1. V shed 3 bases and J 10 bases; nucleotides not matched to a gene: 1. This CDR3 spans 11 amino acids. CDR3 in DNA: TGTGCCAGCAGTTTTGGGACAGGAGCTTTCTTT. Protein product: CASSFGTGAFF.

This chain joins TRBV6-6 and TRBJ2-5, with D unresolved. Germline V gives CDR1 MNHNY, CDR2 SVGAGI (reference sequence). This CDR3 is built from 13 residues. Trimming pared 5 bases from V and 4 bases from J, leaving 11 bases between. In DNA, the CDR3 is TGTGCCAGCAGTCTAGGCCTAGGAGAGACCCAGTACTTC. It specifies CASSLGLGETQYF.

V and J are TRBV6-6 and TRBJ1-2; no firm D call. CDR1 and CDR2 (germline): MNHNY, SVGAGI (reference sequence). V lost 2 bases and J 8 bases, leaving 9 bases between the germline ends. This CDR3 spans 12 amino acids. The CDR3 bases are TGTGCCAGCAGTTACGGGGAGGGCGGCTACACCTTC. Its translation is CASSYGEGGYTF.

This clone was seen a single time. The genes are TRBV5-1 and TRBJ2-5, with 15 bases that match TRBD2. With V trimmed by 0 bases and J by 5 bases, 5 bases remained unmatched. Germline loops: CDR1 SGHRS, CDR2 YFSETQ. The CDR3 runs to 17 residues. This chain's CDR3 is CASSLARTSGGAETQYF. In nucleotides, the CDR3 is TGCGCCAGCAGCTTGGCCCGGACTAGCGGGGGGGCTGAGACCCAGTACTTC. Using reference TRBV5-1 and TRBJ2-5 for the parts outside the CDR3, the full variable domain is KAGVTQTPRYLIKTRGQQVTLSCSPISGHRSVSWYQQTPGQGLQFLFEYFSETQRNKGNFPGRFSGRQFSNSRSEMNVSTLELGDSALYLCASSLARTSGGAETQYFGPGTRLLVL.

This chain links TRBV2 with TRBJ2-7, with D maybe TRBD2 (6 bases). This CDR3 contains 12 residues. The V gene lost 6 bases and the J gene lost 1 base, with 7 bases spanning the gap. Germline V gene data show CDR1 as SNHLY and CDR2 as FYNNEI. CDR3 region: CASRGTSYEQYF. The CDR3, as DNA: TGTGCCAGCAGGGGGACTTCCTACGAGCAGTACTTC.

The chain couples TRBV6-5 to TRBJ1-1, with 8 bases fitting TRBD1. The CDR3 has 14 residues. V was clipped by 6 bases and J by 3 bases; unmatched bases: 6. Germline V lookup: CDR1 MNHEY, CDR2 SVGAGI. CDR3 sequence: CASSPGGGDTEAFF. CDR3 in DNA: TGTGCCAGCAGCCCAGGGGGCGGGGACACTGAAGCTTTCTTT.

Here the CDR3 reads CASSLVSSGGGETQYF. DNA of the CDR3: TGTGCCAGCAGCTTAGTGAGCAGCGGGGGAGGAGAGACCCAGTACTTC. The chain links TRBV7-9 to TRBJ2-5; 8 positions agree with TRBD2. The V gene's germline CDR1 is SEHNR and CDR2 FQNEAQ (reference sequence). This CDR3 is 16 amino acids long. The V segment lost 1 base and the J segment 4 bases; nucleotides outside the gene matches: 8.

This clone was seen once. The chain links TRBV5-1 to TRBJ2-7; 7 nucleotides agree with TRBD2. The CDR3 runs 14 residues. V lost 5 bases, J lost 2 bases, and 7 bases stayed unmatched. In germline, CDR1 is SGHRS, CDR2 YFSETQ. The CDR3: CASRPSGTTYEQYF. The CDR3 DNA sequence: TGCGCCAGCAGACCTAGCGGTACTACCTACGAGCAGTACTTC.

With respect to this clone: Sequence at one end of the junction differs from germline and may be a read error. The chain joins TRBV10-2 to TRBJ1-2, with 9 bases that match TRBD1. The CDR3 totals 15 residues. Germline CDR1 is WSHSY and CDR2 is SAAADI. The CDR3 region is CASGTGRFSDYGYTF. CDR3 sequence (DNA): TGCGCCAGCGGGACAGGGAGGTTTTCAGACTACGGCTACACCTTC.